The 18 T cell receptor beta chains reported below all come from one sample, sequenced in a study of cytomegalovirus exposure and HLA in healthy donors (dated by TCRdb to 2016 to 2017). The library was built by means of the immunoSEQ multiplex PCR assay. For the multiplex PCR, a mixture combining 60 forward primers for TCR Vbeta segments and 13 reverse primers for TCR Jbeta segments was used. TCRdb provides this immuneACCESS table in a form limited to in-frame rearrangements. Some clones are lacking; in checked studies, under half of them reflect an unresolved V gene, and why the rest are absent is not known. Here the sample has around 100,000 clones; 10% occur a single time. The leading ten clones occupy 5.8% of the sample. Sequencing used PBMCs. All receptors derive from a man aged 40-49 years in good health and CMV-seropositive.

The chain has TRBV27 and TRBJ1-1; perhaps TRBD1 as D (5 bases). Trimming pared 6 bases from V and 1 base from J, leaving 18 bases between. Germline CDR1 and CDR2: MNHEY and SMNVEV (reference sequence). The CDR3 has 16 amino acids. CDR3: CASSSQSGGGNTEAFF. The CDR3 DNA follows: TGTGCCAGCAGCTCACAAAGTGGGGGAGGGAACACTGAAGCTTTCTTT.

Only a few counts were recorded for this clone. The gene calls are TRBV15 and TRBJ2-1; perhaps TRBD2 as D (6 bases). The CDR3 sequence is 15 residues long. Trimming removed 5 bases at V and 1 base at J, with 12 bases between. Germline V gives CDR1 LNHNV, CDR2 YYDKDF (reference sequence). CDR3 loop: CATSLLRGSYNEQFF. The CDR3 DNA sequence: TGTGCCACCAGCCTTCTACGGGGGTCCTACAATGAGCAGTTCTTC. The whole variable domain, remainder taken from reference TRBV15 and TRBJ2-1, is DAMVIQNPRYQVTQFGKPVTLSCSQTLNHNVMYWYQQKSSQAPKLLFHYYDKDFNNEADTPDNFQSRRPNTSFCFLDIRSPGLGDTAMYLCATSLLRGSYNEQFFGPGTRLTVL.

V gene TRBV20-1 combines with J gene TRBJ2-1; D call uncertain. Germline-derived CDR1 and CDR2 are DFQATT and SNEGSKA (reference sequence). Between the trimmed V and J ends, which lost 4 bases and 7 bases, there was a span of 8 bases. The CDR3 consists of 11 residues. CDR3 bases: TGCAGTGCTACCCGTCAGAATGAGCAGTTCTTC. The encoded protein is CSATRQNEQFF.

There are a few counts of this clone. The chain couples TRBV23-1 to TRBJ2-3; the match to TRBD2 covers 14 bases. TRBV23-1 is an ORF, with its function uncertain. Trimming removed 6 bases from V and 0 bases from J; junction bases left unmatched: 14. The CDR3 is 20 amino acids. The CDR3 DNA is TGCGCCAGCAGCAGCGTCGGACTAGCGGGAGGCCATCGGAGCACAGATACGCAGTATTTT. Its translation is CASSSVGLAGGHRSTDTQYF.

This clone appeared a few times. This chain joins TRBV19 and TRBJ2-7; 12 bases align to TRBD2. The length of the CDR3 is 15 residues. Trimming cost V 5 bases and J 9 bases; bases outside gene matches: 11. Looked up from germline, CDR1 is LNHDA and CDR2 is SQIVND (reference sequence). The CDR3 sequence is CASSSGTSGLSRQYF. The CDR3 DNA reads as TGTGCCAGTAGTTCTGGGACTAGCGGGCTGTCAAGGCAGTACTTC.

This clone was recorded a few times. V is TRBV6-5 and J is TRBJ2-1; 7 nucleotides align to TRBD1. The trim removed 2 bases at V and 4 bases at J, leaving 5 bases unmatched. The V gene's germline CDR1 is MNHEY and CDR2 SVGAGI. The CDR3 length is 15 residues. The CDR3 nucleotides read TGTGCCAGCAGTTACACAGGGGCCCTGTACAATGAGCAGTTCTTC. Translated, it gives CASSYTGALYNEQFF.

The chain links TRBV19 to TRBJ1-1, with a possible D match to TRBD1 (6 bases). CDR3 length: 13 amino acids. V was shortened by 9 bases and J by 5 bases, with 16 bases between the two germline ends. Per the germline V gene, CDR1 is LNHDA and CDR2 is SQIVND (reference sequence). CDR3 region: CASGTQRGTEAFF. The CDR3 nucleotides are TGTGCCAGCGGGACACAACGAGGGACTGAAGCTTTCTTT.

This clone was seen a few times. The chain has TRBV5-1 and TRBJ2-7; TRBD1 aligns across 9 bases. The germline CDR1 and CDR2 sequences are SGHRS and YFSETQ. The CDR3 loop spans 16 amino acids. V trimming: 2 bases; J trimming: 5 bases; junction bases outside the gene matches: 11. CDR3 residues: CASSFKYRGRAHEQYF. The CDR3 nucleotides read TGCGCCAGCAGCTTCAAATACAGGGGGCGCGCCCACGAGCAGTACTTC.

The sample holds a few counts of this clone. The V gene is TRBV27, the J gene TRBJ1-4; 10 nucleotides agree with TRBD1. V lost 6 bases and J lost 7; bases outside the gene matches: 5. This CDR3 is 14 amino acids long. Germline CDR1 is MNHEY and CDR2 is SMNVEV (reference sequence). CDR3 in amino acids: CASRSTGGGEKLFF. CDR3 nucleotide sequence: TGTGCCAGCAGATCGACAGGGGGCGGTGAAAAACTGTTTTTT.

The rearrangement joins TRBV6-4 to TRBJ2-3; the match to TRBD2 covers 8 bases. Germline CDR1 is MRHNA and CDR2 is SNTAGT. J lost 2 bases, V lost 3 bases, and 7 bases had no gene match. The CDR3 loop spans 16 amino acids. The CDR3 nucleotides are TGTGCCAGCAGTGAGACTAGCGAGGAACCCACAGATACGCAGTATTTT. Encoded protein: CASSETSEEPTDTQYF.

This clone qualifies as medium-sized. The V call is TRBV2, the J call TRBJ1-5; no reliable D call. Trimming shortened V by 8 bases and J by 4 bases, and 6 bases separated the two germline ends. Looked up from germline, CDR1 is SNHLY and CDR2 is FYNNEI. The length of the CDR3 is 11 residues. The CDR3 region is CASGRNQPQHF. The CDR3 DNA sequence: TGTGCCAGCGGCAGAAATCAGCCCCAGCATTTT.

The chain has TRBV25-1 and TRBJ1-1, with D maybe TRBD1 (5 bases). Germline-derived CDR1 and CDR2 are MGHDK and SYGVNS. V gave up 5 bases and J gave up 5 bases, with 18 bases separating them. The CDR3 runs 15 residues. In DNA form, the CDR3 reads TGTGCCAGCAGTTGGGGGAGGGTAGCGAGGACTGAAGCTTTCTTT. Translated, it gives CASSWGRVARTEAFF. Full variable domain (remainder filled in from reference TRBV25-1 and TRBJ1-1): EADIYQTPRYLVIGTGKKITLECSQTMGHDKMYWYQQDPGMELHLIHYSYGVNSTEKGDLSSESTVSRIRTEHFPLTLESARPSHTSQYLCASSWGRVARTEAFFGQGTRLTVV.

This rearrangement joins TRBV4-3 to TRBJ1-6; no clear D gene. Germline lookup yields CDR1 LGHNA and CDR2 YSLEER. V shed 0 bases and J shed 7 bases, with 10 bases lying between them. The CDR3 spans 15 residues. CDR3 loop: CASSQELGRNSPLHF. CDR3 bases: TGCGCCAGCAGCCAAGAGCTCGGCAGGAATTCACCCCTCCACTTT.

This clone came up a few times. The chain links TRBV7-2 to TRBJ2-7; 12 bases line up with TRBD2. The CDR3 spans 15 residues. V was pared by 1 base and J by 7 bases, with 5 bases of the junction left unmatched. Per the germline V gene, CDR1 is SGHTA and CDR2 is FQGNSA. The CDR3 region is CASSLGLAGVGEQYF. The CDR3 region has the DNA TGTGCCAGCAGCTTAGGACTAGCGGGAGTCGGAGAGCAGTACTTC.

The chain is built from TRBV7-2 and TRBJ2-7; D call uncertain. The CDR3 spans 11 residues. Germline CDR1 is SGHTA and CDR2 is FQGNSA. Trimming pared 1 base from V and 7 bases from J, leaving 5 bases between. Here the CDR3 reads CASSLVSEQYF. The CDR3 bases are TGTGCCAGCAGCTTAGTCAGTGAGCAGTACTTC.

This clone was found a few times. The CDR3 DNA is TGTGCCAGCAGCTCTGCGCCTTGGAGCTCCTACGAGCAGTACTTC. It encodes CASSSAPWSSYEQYF. The chain recombines TRBV11-2 with TRBJ2-7; D uncertain. This CDR3 has 15 amino acids. V was cut by 4 bases and J by 0 bases, with 13 bases left in between. The germline V gene has CDR1 SGHAT and CDR2 FQNNGV.

The V and J genes are TRBV6-5 and TRBJ1-2; 7 positions agree with TRBD1. V was pared by 6 bases and J by 6 bases, with 10 bases of the junction left unmatched. The length of the CDR3 is 14 residues. From germline, CDR1 is MNHEY and CDR2 SVGAGI. The CDR3 reads CASRNFGQADGYTF. The DNA of the CDR3 is TGTGCCAGCAGAAATTTTGGACAGGCCGATGGCTACACCTTC.

The rearrangement uses TRBV2 and TRBJ1-2; the D gene is possibly TRBD1 (5 bases). Germline V gene data show CDR1 as SNHLY and CDR2 as FYNNEI. Trimming shortened V by 4 bases and J by 6 bases, and 9 bases separated the two germline ends. The CDR3 extends over 12 amino acids. This chain's CDR3 is CASSGTRDGYTF. Here the CDR3 DNA reads TGTGCCAGCAGTGGGACCAGGGATGGCTACACCTTC.